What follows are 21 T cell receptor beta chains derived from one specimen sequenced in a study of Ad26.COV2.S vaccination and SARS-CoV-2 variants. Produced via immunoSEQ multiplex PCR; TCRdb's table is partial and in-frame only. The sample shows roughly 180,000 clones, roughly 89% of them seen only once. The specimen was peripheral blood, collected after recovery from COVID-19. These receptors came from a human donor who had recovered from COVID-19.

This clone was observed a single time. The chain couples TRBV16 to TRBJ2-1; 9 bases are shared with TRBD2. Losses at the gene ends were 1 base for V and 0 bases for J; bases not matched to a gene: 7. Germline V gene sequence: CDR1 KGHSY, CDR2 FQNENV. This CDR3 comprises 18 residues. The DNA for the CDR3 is TGTGCCAGCAGCCAATTCAGTAGCGGGGGTAGCTCCTACAATGAGCAGTTCTTC. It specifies CASSQFSSGGSSYNEQFF.

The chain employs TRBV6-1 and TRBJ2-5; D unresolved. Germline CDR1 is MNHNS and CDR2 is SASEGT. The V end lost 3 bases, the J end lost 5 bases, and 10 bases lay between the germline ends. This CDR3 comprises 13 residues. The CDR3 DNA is TGTGCCAGCAGTGATTCCCTACCGGAGACCCAGTACTTC. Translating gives CASSDSLPETQYF.

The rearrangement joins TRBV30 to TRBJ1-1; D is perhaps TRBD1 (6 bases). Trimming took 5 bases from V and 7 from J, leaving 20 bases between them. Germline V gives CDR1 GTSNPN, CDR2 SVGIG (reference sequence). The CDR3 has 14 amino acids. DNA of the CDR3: TGTGCCTGGGGCGGGCGATTGGGGGCCGGTGAAGCTTTCTTT. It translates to CAWGGRLGAGEAFF.

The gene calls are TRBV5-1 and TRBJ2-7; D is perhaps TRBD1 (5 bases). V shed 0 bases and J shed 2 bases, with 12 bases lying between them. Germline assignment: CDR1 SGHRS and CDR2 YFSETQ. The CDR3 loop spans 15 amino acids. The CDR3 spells CASSLAAGRTYEQYF. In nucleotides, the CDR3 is TGCGCCAGCAGCTTGGCCGCAGGGCGCACCTACGAGCAGTACTTC.

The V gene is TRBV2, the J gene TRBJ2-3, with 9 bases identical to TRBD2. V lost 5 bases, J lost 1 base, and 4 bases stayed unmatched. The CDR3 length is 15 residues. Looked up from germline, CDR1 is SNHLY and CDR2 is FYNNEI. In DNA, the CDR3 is TGTGCCAGCAGTCCAAGGACTAGCGGCACAGATACGCAGTATTTT. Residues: CASSPRTSGTDTQYF. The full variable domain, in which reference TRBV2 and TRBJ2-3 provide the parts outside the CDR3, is EPEVTQTPSHQVTQMGQEVILRCVPISNHLYFYWYRQILGQKVEFLVSFYNNEISEKSEIFDDQFSVERPDGSNFTLKIRSTKLEDSAMYFCASSPRTSGTDTQYFGPGTRLTVL.

CDR3 in amino acids: CSASRTGGEQFF. DNA for the CDR3: TGCAGTGCTAGTAGGACGGGTGGTGAGCAGTTCTTC. The chain has TRBV20-1 and TRBJ2-1; no clear D gene. The germline gives CDR1 DFQATT, CDR2 SNEGSKA (reference sequence). Trimming removed 3 bases at V and 9 bases at J, with 12 bases between. The CDR3 extends over 12 amino acids.

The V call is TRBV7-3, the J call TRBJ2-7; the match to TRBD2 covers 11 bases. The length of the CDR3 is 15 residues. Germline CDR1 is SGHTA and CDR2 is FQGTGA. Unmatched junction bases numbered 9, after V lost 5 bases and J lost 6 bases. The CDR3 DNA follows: TGTGCCAGCAGCCCTGGCGGGCTAGCGGGGGGCGAGCAGTACTTC. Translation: CASSPGGLAGGEQYF.

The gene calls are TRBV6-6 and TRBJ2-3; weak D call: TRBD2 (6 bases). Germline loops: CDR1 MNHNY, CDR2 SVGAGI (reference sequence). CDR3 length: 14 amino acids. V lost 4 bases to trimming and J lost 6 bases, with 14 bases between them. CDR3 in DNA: TGTGCCAGCAGTTCGGGACTCCCTGCGGATACGCAGTATTTT. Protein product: CASSSGLPADTQYF.

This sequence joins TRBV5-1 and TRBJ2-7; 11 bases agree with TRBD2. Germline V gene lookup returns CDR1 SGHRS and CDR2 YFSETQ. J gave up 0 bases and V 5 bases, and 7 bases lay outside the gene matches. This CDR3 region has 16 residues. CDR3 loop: CASRNSGRAPSYEQYF. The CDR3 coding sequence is TGCGCCAGCAGGAATAGCGGGAGGGCCCCCTCCTACGAGCAGTACTTC.

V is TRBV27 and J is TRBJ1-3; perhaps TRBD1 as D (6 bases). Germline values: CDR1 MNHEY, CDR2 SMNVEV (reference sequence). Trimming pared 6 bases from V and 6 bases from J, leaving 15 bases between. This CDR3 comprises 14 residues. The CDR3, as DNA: TGTGCCAGCAGCCCTATACAGGGATTAAACACCATATATTTT. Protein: CASSPIQGLNTIYF.

Here the CDR3 reads CSYYRERSNQPQHF. CDR3 in DNA: TGCAGCTATTACAGGGAACGAAGCAATCAGCCCCAGCATTTT. This chain uses TRBV29-1 with TRBJ1-5; D is possibly TRBD1 (6 bases). The CDR3 covers 14 residues. The germline V gene encodes CDR1 SQVTM and CDR2 ANQGSEA. Trimming removed 8 bases at V and 1 base at J, with 15 bases between.

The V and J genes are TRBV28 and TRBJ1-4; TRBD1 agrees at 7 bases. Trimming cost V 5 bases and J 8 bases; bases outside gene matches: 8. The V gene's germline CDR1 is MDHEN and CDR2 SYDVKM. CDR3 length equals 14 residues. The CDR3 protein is CASSVGQVKEKLFF. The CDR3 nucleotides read TGTGCCAGCAGTGTAGGACAGGTCAAGGAAAAACTGTTTTTT.

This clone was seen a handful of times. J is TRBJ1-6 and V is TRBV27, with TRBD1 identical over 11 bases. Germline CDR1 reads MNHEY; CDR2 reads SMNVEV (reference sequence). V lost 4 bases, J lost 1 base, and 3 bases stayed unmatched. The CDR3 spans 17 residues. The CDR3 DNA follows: TGTGCCAGCAGTTCCGGGACAGGGGGATCCTATAATTCACCCCTCCACTTT. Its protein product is CASSSGTGGSYNSPLHF.

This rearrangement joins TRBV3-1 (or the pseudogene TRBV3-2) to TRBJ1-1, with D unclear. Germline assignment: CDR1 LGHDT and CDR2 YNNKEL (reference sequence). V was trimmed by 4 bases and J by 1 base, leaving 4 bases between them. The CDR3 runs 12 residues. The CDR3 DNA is TGTGCCAGCAGCCCAGAGAACACTGAAGCTTTCTTT. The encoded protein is CASSPENTEAFF.

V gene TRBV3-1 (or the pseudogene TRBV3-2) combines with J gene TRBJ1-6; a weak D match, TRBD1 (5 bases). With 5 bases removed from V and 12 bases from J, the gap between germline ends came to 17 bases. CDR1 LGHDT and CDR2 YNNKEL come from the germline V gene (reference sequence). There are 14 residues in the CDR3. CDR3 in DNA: TGTGCCAGCAGCAGGGACTCCTCCTCGGGACCCCTCCACTTT. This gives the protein CASSRDSSSGPLHF.

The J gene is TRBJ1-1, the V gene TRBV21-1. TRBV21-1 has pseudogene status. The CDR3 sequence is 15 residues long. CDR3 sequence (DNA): TGTGCCAGCAGCAAAACCCTCTCGGGGGGGACTGAAGCTTTCTTT. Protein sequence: CASSKTLSGGTEAFF.

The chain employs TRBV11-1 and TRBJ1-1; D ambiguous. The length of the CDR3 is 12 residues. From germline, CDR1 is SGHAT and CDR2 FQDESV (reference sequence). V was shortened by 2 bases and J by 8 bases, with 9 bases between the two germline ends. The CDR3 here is CASSLNRAEAFF. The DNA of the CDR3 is TGTGCCAGCAGCTTAAACCGGGCCGAAGCTTTCTTT.

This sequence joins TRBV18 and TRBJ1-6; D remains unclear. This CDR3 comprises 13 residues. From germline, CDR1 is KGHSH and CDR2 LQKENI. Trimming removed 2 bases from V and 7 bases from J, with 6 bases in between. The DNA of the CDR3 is TGTGCCAGCTCACCAGGGCCCAATTCACCCCTCCACTTT. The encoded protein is CASSPGPNSPLHF. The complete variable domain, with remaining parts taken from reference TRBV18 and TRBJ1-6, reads NAGVMQNPRHLVRRRGQEARLRCSPMKGHSHVYWYRQLPEEGLKFMVYLQKENIIDESGMPKERFSAEFPKEGPSILRIQQVVRGDSAAYFCASSPGPNSPLHFGNGTRLTVT.

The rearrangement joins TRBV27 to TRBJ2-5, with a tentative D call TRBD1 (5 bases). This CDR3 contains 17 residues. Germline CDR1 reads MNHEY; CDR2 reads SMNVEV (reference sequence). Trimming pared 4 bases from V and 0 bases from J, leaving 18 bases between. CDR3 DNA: TGTGCCAGCAGTTCGGGCTTCCCCAAGGGGTACCAAGAGACCCAGTACTTC. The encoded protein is CASSSGFPKGYQETQYF.

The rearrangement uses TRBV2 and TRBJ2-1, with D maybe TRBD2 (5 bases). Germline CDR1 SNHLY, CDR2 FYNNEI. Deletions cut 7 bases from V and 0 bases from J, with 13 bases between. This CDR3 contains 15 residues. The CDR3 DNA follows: TGTGCCAGCAAATTTGACGAGGGCTCCTACAATGAGCAGTTCTTC. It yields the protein CASKFDEGSYNEQFF.

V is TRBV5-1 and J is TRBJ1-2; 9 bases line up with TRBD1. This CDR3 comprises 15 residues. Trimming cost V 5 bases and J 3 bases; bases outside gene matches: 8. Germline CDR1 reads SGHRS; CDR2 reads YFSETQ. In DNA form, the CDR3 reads TGCGCCAGCAGTTCGGGGGGACAGGGTTACTATGGCTACACCTTC. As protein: CASSSGGQGYYGYTF.